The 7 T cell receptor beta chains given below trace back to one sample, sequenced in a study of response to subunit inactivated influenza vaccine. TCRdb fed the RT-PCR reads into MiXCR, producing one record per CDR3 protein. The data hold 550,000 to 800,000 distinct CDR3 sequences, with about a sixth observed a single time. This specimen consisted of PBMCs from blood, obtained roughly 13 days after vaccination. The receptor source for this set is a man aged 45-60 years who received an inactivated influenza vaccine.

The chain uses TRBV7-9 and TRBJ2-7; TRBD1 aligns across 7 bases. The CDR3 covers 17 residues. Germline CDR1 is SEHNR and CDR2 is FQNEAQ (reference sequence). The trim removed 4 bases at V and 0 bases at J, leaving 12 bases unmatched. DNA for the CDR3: TGTGCCAGCAGCTCGGGCGGTCCCAGGGGGACCTCCTACGAGCAGTACTTC. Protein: CASSSGGPRGTSYEQYF.

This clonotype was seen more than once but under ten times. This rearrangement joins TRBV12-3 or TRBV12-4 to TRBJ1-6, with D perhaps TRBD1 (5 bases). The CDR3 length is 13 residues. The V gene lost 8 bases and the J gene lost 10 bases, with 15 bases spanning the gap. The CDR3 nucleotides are TGTGCCAGCCGCATCACCAGGGAATCACCCCTCCACTTT. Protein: CASRITRESPLHF.

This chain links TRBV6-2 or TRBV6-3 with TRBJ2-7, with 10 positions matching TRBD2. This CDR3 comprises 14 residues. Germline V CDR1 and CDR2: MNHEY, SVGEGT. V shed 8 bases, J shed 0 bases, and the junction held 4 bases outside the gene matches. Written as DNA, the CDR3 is TGTGCCAGCTTCGGGACTAGCGACTCCTACGAGCAGTACTTC. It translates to CASFGTSDSYEQYF.

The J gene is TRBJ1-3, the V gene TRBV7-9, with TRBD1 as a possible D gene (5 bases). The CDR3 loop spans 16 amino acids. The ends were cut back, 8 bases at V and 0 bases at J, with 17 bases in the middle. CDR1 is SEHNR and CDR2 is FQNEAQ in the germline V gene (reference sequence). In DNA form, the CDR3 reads TGTGCCAGCGCCCTAGCGGGACGGAACTCTGGAAACACCATATATTTT. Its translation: CASALAGRNSGNTIYF.

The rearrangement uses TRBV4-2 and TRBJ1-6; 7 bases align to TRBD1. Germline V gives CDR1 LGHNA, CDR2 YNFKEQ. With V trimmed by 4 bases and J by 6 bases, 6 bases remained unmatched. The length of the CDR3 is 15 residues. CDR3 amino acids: CASSRNRDSNSPLHF. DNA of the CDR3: TGTGCCAGCAGCCGGAATCGGGACAGTAATTCACCCCTCCACTTT.

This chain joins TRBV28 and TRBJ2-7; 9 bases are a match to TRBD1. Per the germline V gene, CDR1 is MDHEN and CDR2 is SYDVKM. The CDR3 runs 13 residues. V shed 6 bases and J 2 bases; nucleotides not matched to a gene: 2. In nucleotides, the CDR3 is TGTGCCAGCAGATGGGACAGGGCCTACGAGCAGTACTTC. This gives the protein CASRWDRAYEQYF.

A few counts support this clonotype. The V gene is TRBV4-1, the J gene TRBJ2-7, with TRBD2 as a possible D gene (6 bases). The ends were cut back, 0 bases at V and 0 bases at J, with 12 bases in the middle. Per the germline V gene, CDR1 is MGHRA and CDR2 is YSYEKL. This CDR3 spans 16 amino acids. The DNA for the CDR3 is TGCGCCAGCAGCCAAGAACTAGCTGATAGCTCCTACGAGCAGTACTTC. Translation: CASSQELADSSYEQYF.